Sequencing of this T cell receptor (beta chain) was carried out in a study of blood T cell repertoires in COVID-19. The V and J ends lost 6 bases and 12 bases respectively, with 17 bases between them. The CDR3 is made up of 13 amino acids. The germline V gene encodes CDR1 MNHEY and CDR2 SVGAGI. Clones were sequenced by immunoSEQ multiplex PCR, and TCRdb holds only the in-frame ones, with some missing. The table includes about 250,000 clones, roughly 89% detected once. V is TRBV6-5 and J is TRBJ1-4; the D is unclear. Sequenced material: PBMCs or T cells enriched from blood (not recorded which). The sequence derives from a woman aged 30 to 39 with acute COVID-19. The CDR3 bases are TGTGCCAGCAGGCCACCTGGGAGGGTCGAACTGTTTTTT. Its translation: CASRPPGRVELFF.